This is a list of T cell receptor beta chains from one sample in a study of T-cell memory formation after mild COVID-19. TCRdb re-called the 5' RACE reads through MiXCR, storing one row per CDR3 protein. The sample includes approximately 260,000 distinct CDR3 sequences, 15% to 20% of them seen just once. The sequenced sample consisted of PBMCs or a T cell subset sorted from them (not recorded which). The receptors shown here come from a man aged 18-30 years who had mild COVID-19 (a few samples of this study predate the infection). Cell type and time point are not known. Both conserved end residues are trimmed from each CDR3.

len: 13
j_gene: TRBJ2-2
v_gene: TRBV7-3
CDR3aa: ASRPLAGDTGELF

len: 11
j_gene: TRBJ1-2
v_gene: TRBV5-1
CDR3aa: ASSPQGPGGYT

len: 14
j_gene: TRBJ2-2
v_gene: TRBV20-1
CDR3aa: SASPGTGSQTGELF

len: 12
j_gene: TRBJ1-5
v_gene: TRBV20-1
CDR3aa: SATGTGFRQPQH

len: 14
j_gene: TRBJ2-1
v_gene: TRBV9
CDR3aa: ASSTRRGGAYNEQF

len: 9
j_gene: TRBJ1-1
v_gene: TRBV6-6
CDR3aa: ASTEGGEAF

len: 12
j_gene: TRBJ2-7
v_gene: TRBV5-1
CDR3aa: ASSSAGTAFEQY

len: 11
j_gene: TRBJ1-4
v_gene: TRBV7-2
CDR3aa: ASSPGERAKLF

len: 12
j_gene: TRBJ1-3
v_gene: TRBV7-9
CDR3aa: AEGRAISGNTIY

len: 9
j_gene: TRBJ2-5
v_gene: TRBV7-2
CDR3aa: ASSLTSSQY

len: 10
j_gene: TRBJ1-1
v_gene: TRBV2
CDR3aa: ASSSGQGEAF

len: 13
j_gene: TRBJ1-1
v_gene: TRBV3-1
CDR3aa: ASSRDLQLNTEAF

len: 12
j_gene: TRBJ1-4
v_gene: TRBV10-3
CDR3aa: AISGDSTNEKLF

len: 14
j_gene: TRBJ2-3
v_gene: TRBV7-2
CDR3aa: ASSLTSGGLTDTQY

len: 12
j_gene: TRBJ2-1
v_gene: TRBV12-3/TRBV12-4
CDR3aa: ASGPPPYGNEQF

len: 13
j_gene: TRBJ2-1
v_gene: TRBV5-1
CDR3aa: ASSFTGDWVNEQF

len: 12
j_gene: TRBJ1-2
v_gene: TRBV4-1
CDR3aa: ASSQDPIKGGYT

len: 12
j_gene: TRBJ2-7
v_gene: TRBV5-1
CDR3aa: ASSWWTGMGEQY

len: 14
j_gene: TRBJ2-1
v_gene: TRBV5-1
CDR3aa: ASSLVDQRAPNEQF

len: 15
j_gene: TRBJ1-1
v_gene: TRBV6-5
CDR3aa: ASSYSGAGGGSTEAF

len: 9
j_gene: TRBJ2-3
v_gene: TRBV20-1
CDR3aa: SAELGGTQY

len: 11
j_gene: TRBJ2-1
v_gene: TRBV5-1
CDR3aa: ASSGQGYNEQF

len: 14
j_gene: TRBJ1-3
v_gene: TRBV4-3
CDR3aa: ASSPRRGLAGNTIY

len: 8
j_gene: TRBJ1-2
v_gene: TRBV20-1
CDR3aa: SASLYGYT

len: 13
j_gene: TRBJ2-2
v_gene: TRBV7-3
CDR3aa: ASRLLAGGPGELF

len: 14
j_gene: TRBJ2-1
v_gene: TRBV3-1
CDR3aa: ASSRLAGRSYNEQF

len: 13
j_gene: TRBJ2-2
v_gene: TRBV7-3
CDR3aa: ASRYGGAQTGELF

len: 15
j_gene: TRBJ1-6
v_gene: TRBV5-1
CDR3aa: ASSFSYRQGANSPLH

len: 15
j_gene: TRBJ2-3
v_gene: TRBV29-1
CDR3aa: SVEDGQGERLTDTQY

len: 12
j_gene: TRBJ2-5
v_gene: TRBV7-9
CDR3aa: ASSWGQGQETQY

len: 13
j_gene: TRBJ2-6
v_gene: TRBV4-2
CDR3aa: ASSQTGSGANVLT

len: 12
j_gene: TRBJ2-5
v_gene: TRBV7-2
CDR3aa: ASSLAGVQETQY

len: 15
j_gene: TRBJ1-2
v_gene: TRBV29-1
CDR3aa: SVGSVVKADLSYGYT

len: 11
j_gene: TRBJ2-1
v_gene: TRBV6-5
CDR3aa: ASRKDIYNEQF

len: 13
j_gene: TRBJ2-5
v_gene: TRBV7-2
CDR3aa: ASSARTSGKETQY

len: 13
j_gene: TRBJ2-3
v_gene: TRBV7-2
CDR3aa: ASSSIGEVGDTQY

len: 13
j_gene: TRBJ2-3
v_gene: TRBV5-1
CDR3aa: ASSSDRGSTDTQY